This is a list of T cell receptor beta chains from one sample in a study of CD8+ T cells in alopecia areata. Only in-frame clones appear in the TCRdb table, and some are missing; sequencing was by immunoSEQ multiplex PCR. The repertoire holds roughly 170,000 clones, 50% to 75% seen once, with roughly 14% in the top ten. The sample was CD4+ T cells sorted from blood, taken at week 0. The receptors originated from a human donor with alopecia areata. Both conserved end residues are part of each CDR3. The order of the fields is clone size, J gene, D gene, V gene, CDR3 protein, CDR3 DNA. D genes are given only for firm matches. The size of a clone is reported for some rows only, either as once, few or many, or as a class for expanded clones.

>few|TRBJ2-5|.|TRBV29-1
CSVGDKIETQYF
TGCAGCGTGGGGGACAAAATAGAGACCCAGTACTTC
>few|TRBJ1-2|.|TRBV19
CASSRAVDYGYTF
TGTGCCAGCAGCAGGGCGGTTGACTATGGCTACACCTTC
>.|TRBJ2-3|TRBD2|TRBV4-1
CASSLRTSGRTDTQYF
TGCGCCAGCAGCTTAAGGACTAGCGGACGGACAGATACGCAGTATTTT
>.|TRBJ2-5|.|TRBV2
CASKGETTQYF
TGTGCCAGCAAGGGTGAGACGACCCAGTACTTC
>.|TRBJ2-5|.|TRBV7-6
CASSRWQETQYF
TGTGCCAGCAGCCGATGGCAAGAGACCCAGTACTTC
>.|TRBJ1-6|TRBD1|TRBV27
CASSFSTGGNSPLHF
TGTGCCAGCAGTTTTTCGACAGGGGGCAATTCACCCCTCCACTTT
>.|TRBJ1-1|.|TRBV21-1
CASSPQQGRDTEAFF
TGTGCCAGCAGCCCGCAACAGGGACGGGACACTGAAGCTTTCTTT
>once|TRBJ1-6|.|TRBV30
CAWSQDSYGFGSPLHF
TGTGCCTGGAGTCAAGACAGCTACGGATTTGGTTCACCCCTCCACTTT
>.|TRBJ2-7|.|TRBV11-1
CASSLSASATGIYEQYF
TGTGCCAGCAGCTTAAGCGCTTCGGCCACTGGGATCTACGAGCAGTACTTC
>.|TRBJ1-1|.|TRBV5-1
CASSPTGGETEAFF
TGCGCCAGCAGCCCGACCGGGGGCGAGACTGAAGCTTTCTTT
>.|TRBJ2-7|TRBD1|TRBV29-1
CSVGHVEGGTGRYEQYF
TGCAGCGTTGGACACGTGGAGGGGGGGACAGGGCGTTACGAGCAGTACTTC
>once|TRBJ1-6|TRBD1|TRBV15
CATSRDTGGLSPLHF
TGTGCCACCAGCAGAGATACAGGGGGGCTGTCACCCCTCCACTTT
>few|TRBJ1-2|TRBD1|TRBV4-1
CASSQDSRGLGYTF
TGCGCCAGCAGCCAAGATTCCAGGGGGCTTGGCTACACCTTC
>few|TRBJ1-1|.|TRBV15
CATGTPGGAEAFF
TGTGCCACCGGGACTCCCGGGGGCGCTGAAGCTTTCTTT
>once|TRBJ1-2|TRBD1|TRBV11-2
CASSYGQGDYGYTF
TGTGCCAGCAGCTATGGACAGGGGGATTATGGCTACACCTTC
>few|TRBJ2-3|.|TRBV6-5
CASSERNTDTQYF
TGTGCCAGCTCGGAGCGGAACACAGATACGCAGTATTTT
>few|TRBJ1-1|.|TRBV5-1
CASSFRGNTEAFF
TGCGCCAGCAGCTTTCGGGGGAACACTGAAGCTTTCTTT
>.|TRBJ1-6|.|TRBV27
CASSLLRESSPLHF
TGTGCCAGCAGTTTACTCAGGGAGTCCTCACCCCTCCACTTT
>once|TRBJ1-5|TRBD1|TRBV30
CAWSDLTGAQPQHF
TGTGCCTGGAGTGACCTCACAGGGGCCCAGCCCCAGCATTTT
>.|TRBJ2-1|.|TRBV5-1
CASKSTGGMDEQFF
TGCGCCAGCAAGAGTACAGGAGGGATGGATGAGCAGTTCTTC
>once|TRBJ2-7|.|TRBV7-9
CASSYGSFYEQYF
TGTGCCAGCAGCTACGGTAGCTTTTACGAGCAGTACTTC
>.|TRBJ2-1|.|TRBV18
CASSPDKAWRDEQFF
TGTGCCAGCTCACCCGATAAAGCGTGGCGGGATGAGCAGTTCTTC
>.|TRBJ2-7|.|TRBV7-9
CASSSTVYEQYF
TGTGCCAGCAGCTCGACAGTCTACGAGCAGTACTTC
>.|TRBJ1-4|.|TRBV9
CASSVMTGEDEKLFF
TGTGCCAGCAGCGTCATGACAGGAGAGGATGAAAAACTGTTTTTT
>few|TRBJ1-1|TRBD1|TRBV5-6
CASSFPTGRNTEAFF
TGTGCCAGCAGCTTCCCGACAGGGCGGAACACTGAAGCTTTCTTT
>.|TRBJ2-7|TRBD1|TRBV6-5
CASSPMGQSYEQYF
TGTGCCAGCAGCCCCATGGGACAGTCCTACGAGCAGTACTTC
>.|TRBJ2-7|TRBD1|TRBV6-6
CASSYGGTGSGEQYF
TGTGCCAGCAGTTACGGGGGGACAGGGTCCGGAGAGCAGTACTTC
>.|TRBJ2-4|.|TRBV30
CAWSVLTRNIQYF
TGTGCCTGGAGTGTACTGACTCGAAACATTCAGTACTTC
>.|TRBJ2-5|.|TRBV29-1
CSVAANPRSAQYF
TGCAGCGTTGCTGCCAACCCACGATCGGCCCAGTACTTC
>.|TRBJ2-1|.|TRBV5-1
CASSFDGVNEQFF
TGCGCCAGCAGCTTCGACGGGGTTAATGAGCAGTTCTTC
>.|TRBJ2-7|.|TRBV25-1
CASSEYRDAYEQYF
TGTGCCAGCAGTGAGTACAGGGACGCCTACGAGCAGTACTTC
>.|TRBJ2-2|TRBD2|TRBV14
CASSRIAGGNTGELFF
TGTGCCAGCAGCCGGATAGCGGGGGGGAACACCGGGGAGCTGTTTTTT
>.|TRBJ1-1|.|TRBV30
CAWTQYTEAFF
TGTGCCTGGACCCAATACACTGAAGCTTTCTTT
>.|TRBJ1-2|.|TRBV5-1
CASSRRGLDYGYTF
TGCGCCAGCAGCCGCAGGGGCCTGGACTATGGCTACACCTTC